This T cell receptor (beta chain) emerged from a study of patients and donors after allogeneic stem cell transplantation. V lost 0 bases and J lost 1, with 9 bases in between. Germline values: CDR1 MNHEY, CDR2 SVGEGT. The CDR3 covers 15 residues. This clonotype was counted ten times or more. TCRdb reanalysed the RT-PCR reads using MiXCR and keeps one entry per CDR3 protein. This sample has approximately 200,000 distinct CDR3 sequences, with 11% to 15% found just once. The chain carries TRBV6-2 or TRBV6-3 and TRBJ2-5; D is possibly TRBD1 (5 bases). The clonotype was recovered from a human donor who was either an allogeneic HSCT recipient or a stem cell or donor lymphocyte infusion donor (not recorded which). It is not recorded whose cells these are; they may come from a transplant donor. The sample was blood, either unsorted or a sorted T cell fraction (not recorded which). CDR3 nucleotide sequence: TGTGCCAGCAGTTACTCAGGGGCCCTCCAAGAGACCCAGTACTTC. It codes for CASSYSGALQETQYF.